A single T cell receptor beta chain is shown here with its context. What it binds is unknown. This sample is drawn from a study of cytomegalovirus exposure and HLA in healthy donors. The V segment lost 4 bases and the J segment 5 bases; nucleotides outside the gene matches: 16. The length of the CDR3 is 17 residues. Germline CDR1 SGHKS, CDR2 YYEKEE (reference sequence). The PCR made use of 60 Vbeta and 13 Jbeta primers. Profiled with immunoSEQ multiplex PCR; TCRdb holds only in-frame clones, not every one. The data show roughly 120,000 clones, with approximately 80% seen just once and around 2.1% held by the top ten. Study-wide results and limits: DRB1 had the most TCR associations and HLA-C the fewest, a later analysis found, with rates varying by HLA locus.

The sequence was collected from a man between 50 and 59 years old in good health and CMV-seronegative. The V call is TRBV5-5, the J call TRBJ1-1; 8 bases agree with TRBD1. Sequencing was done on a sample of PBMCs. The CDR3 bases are TGTGCCAGCAGCCTCAGGACAGGGTGGGTGTATCGTACTGAAGCTTTCTTT. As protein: CASSLRTGWVYRTEAFF.